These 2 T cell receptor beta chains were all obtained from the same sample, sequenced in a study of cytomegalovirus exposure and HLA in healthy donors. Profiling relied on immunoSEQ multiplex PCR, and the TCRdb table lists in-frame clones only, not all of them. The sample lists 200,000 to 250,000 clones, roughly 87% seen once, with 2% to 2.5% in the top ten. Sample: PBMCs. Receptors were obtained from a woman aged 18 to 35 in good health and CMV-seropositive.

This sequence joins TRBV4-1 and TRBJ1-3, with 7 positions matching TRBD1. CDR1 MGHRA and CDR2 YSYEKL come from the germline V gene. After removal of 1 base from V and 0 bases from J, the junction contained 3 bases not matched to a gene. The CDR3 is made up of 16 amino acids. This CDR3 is CASSQVGTVSGNTIYF. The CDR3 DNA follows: TGCGCCAGCAGCCAAGTTGGGACAGTCTCTGGAAACACCATATATTTT.

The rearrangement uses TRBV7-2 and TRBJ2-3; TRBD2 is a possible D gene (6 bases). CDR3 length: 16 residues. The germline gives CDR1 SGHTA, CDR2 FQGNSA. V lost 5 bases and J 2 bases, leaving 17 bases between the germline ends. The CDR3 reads CASSQGDFWITDTQYF. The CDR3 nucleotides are TGTGCCAGCAGCCAAGGGGACTTCTGGATCACAGATACGCAGTATTTT.